Given below is one T cell receptor beta chain in context. This entry belongs to a study of blood T cell repertoires in COVID-19. Across the whole study: The study drew acute and convalescent COVID-19 samples from the United States, Italy and Spain. Sources were T cells, B-cell-depleted T cells, or PBMCs; the material itself was cDNA or gDNA.

Authors' analysis steps: Reference gene primer amplification in the assay estimated nucleated cell counts. The protocol was immunoSEQ multiplex PCR, while the TCRdb copy is restricted to in-frame clones and leaves out a portion. V and J calls and clone size are copied from that table; D and trimming were computed from the DNA. Altogether nearly 45,000 clones are present, about 80% being singletons, with the ten largest covering under 20%. Deletions cut 1 base from V and 8 bases from J, with 11 bases between. The CDR3 is made up of 13 amino acids. Germline V CDR1 and CDR2: LGHDT, YNNKEL (reference sequence).

Material: peripheral blood. The chain uses TRBV3-1 (or the pseudogene TRBV3-2) and TRBJ1-2; unclear D gene. The receptor comes from a man between 65 and 85 years old with acute or convalescent COVID-19. As DNA, the CDR3 is TGTGCCAGCAGCCAAGCAGTGGGAGAAGGCTACACCTTC. The encoded protein is CASSQAVGEGYTF.